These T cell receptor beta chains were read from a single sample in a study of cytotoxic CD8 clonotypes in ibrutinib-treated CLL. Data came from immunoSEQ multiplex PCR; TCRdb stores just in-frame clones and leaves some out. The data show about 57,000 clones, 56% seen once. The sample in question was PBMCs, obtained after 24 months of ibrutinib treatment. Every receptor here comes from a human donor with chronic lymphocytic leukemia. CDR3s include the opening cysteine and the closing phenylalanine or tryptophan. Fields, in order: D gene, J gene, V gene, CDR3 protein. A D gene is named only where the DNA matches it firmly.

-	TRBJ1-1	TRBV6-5	CASSRTGTMNTEAFF
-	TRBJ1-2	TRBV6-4	CASSYSGAVTNYGYTF
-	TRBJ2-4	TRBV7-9	CASSRGWTDPYF
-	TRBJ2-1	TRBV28	CASRFAGPQFF
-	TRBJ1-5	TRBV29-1	CSARHTEDQPQHF
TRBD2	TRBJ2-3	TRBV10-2	CASSEWRGEKDTQYF
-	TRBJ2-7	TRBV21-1	CASSKSRRGQGVRYEQYF
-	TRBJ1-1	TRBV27	CASFPDRGTEAFF
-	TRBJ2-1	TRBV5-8	CVSRVLSSYNEQFF
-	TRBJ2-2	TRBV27	CASRGGAWTGELFF